The 6 T cell receptor beta chains listed next were all sequenced from one sample in a study of T cell responses to AZD1222 COVID-19 vaccine. Profiling relied on immunoSEQ multiplex PCR, and the TCRdb table lists in-frame clones only, not all of them. The table includes about 100,000 clones, roughly 91% detected once. Specimen: peripheral blood, collected on day 0 of AZD1222 vaccination. These receptors came from an adult in good health.

The chain uses TRBV4-1 and TRBJ2-1; 7 bases map to TRBD2. This CDR3 contains 16 residues. In germline, CDR1 is MGHRA, CDR2 YSYEKL. The V and J ends lost 1 base and 3 bases, in that order; junction bases with no gene match: 6. For the CDR3, the DNA is TGCGCCAGCAGCCAAGTCCGACTAGCTGTCTACAATGAGCAGTTCTTC. This gives the protein CASSQVRLAVYNEQFF.

The chain employs TRBV7-9 and TRBJ2-1; no firm D call. The ends were cut back, 3 bases at V and 7 bases at J, with 10 bases in the middle. The CDR3 consists of 13 residues. Germline V gene sequence: CDR1 SEHNR, CDR2 FQNEAQ (reference sequence). CDR3 nucleotides: TGTGCCAGCAGCTTTCGATTAGCTAATGAGCAGTTCTTC. It specifies CASSFRLANEQFF.

V is TRBV5-1 and J is TRBJ2-7; TRBD2 aligns across 11 bases. The CDR3 loop spans 18 amino acids. CDR1 is SGHRS and CDR2 is YFSETQ in the germline V gene. The junction had 13 bases not matched to a gene; V was cut back by 1 base and J by 4 bases. This CDR3 is CASSLLVSGRADSYEQYF. Written as DNA, the CDR3 is TGCGCCAGCAGCTTGTTGGTTAGCGGGAGGGCCGATTCTTACGAGCAGTACTTC.

This chain links TRBV29-1 with TRBJ1-4; D perhaps matches TRBD1 (5 bases). This CDR3 is 14 amino acids long. V dropped 0 bases and J dropped 8 bases, with 13 bases sitting between them. CDR1 and CDR2 (germline): SQVTM, ANQGSEA. The CDR3 spells CSVEDHGGREKLFF. The CDR3 DNA is TGCAGCGTTGAAGATCACGGGGGTCGGGAAAAACTGTTTTTT.

This chain uses TRBV2 with TRBJ1-4, with D uncertain. With 1 base removed from V and 2 bases from J, the gap between germline ends came to 8 bases. The CDR3 runs 15 residues. Germline CDR1 and CDR2: SNHLY and FYNNEI. CDR3 coding DNA: TGTGCCAGCAGTGAAGGGGGTCTGACTAATGAAAAACTGTTTTTT. This sequence encodes CASSEGGLTNEKLFF. Using reference TRBV2 and TRBJ1-4 for the parts outside the CDR3, the full variable domain is EPEVTQTPSHQVTQMGQEVILRCVPISNHLYFYWYRQILGQKVEFLVSFYNNEISEKSEIFDDQFSVERPDGSNFTLKIRSTKLEDSAMYFCASSEGGLTNEKLFFGSGTQLSVL.

The chain couples TRBV7-9 to TRBJ2-5; TRBD2 matches at 7 bases. The CDR3 has 17 amino acids. Germline CDR1 reads SEHNR; CDR2 reads FQNEAQ (reference sequence). Unmatched junction bases numbered 16, after V lost 4 bases and J lost 5 bases. CDR3 bases: TGTGCCAGCAGCTACTGGAGCGGGGACGTACTTCGGGAGACCCAGTACTTC. Translation: CASSYWSGDVLRETQYF.